Given below is one T cell receptor beta chain in context. The source of the sample is a study of T cell responses to AZD1222 COVID-19 vaccine. Profiled with immunoSEQ multiplex PCR; TCRdb holds only in-frame clones, not every one. The sample has more than 150,000 clones, 90% seen once; the top ten hold 5% to 7.5%. Trimming removed 4 bases from V and 4 bases from J; junction bases left unmatched: 9. Germline V gene sequence: CDR1 ENHRY, CDR2 SYGVKD. CDR3 length: 16 amino acids. This chain uses TRBV10-3 with TRBJ2-7; 11 positions agree with TRBD2. The sequence was obtained from an adult in good health. Material: peripheral blood, obtained on day 0 of AZD1222 vaccination. DNA of the CDR3: TGTGCCATCAGTGGGCAGGGGACTAGCGGAAAATACGAGCAGTACTTC. This encodes CAISGQGTSGKYEQYF.